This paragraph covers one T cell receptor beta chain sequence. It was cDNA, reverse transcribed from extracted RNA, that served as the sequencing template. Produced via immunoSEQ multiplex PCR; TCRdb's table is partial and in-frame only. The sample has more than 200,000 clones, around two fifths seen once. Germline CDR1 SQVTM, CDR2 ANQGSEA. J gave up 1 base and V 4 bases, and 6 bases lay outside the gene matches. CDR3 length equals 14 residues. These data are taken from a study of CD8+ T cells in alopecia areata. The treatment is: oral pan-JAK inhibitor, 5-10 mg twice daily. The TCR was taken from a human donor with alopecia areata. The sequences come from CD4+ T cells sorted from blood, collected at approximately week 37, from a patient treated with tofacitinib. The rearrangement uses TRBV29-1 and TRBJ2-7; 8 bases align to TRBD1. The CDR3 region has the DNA TGCAGCGTTGGGGGACACAGGGGGTCCTACGAGCAGTACTTC. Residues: CSVGGHRGSYEQYF.